The sequence of this T cell receptor beta chain was determined in a study of T cells in narcolepsy. The data were produced by immunoSEQ multiplex PCR, yet TCRdb's version contains in-frame clones alone and is incomplete. The table records around 20,000 clones, roughly four fifths of them present only once. Study observations and caveats: Comparing one patient's CSF and blood CD4+ clonotypes highlighted HCRT- and TRIB2-specific autoreactive clonotypes.

This clone was detected a few times. Its antigen remains unidentified. This CDR3 is 16 amino acids long. Trimming stripped 0 bases from V and 0 bases from J, with 9 bases between. Per the germline V gene, CDR1 is SNHLY and CDR2 is FYNNEI. Sequenced input: memory (CD45RA-) CD4+ T cells from blood. This TCR came from a human donor in good health. The V and J genes are TRBV2 and TRBJ1-3; D call uncertain. CDR3 DNA: TGTGCCAGCAGTGAAGCACCACGGGTCTCTGGAAACACCATATATTTT. Encoded protein: CASSEAPRVSGNTIYF.